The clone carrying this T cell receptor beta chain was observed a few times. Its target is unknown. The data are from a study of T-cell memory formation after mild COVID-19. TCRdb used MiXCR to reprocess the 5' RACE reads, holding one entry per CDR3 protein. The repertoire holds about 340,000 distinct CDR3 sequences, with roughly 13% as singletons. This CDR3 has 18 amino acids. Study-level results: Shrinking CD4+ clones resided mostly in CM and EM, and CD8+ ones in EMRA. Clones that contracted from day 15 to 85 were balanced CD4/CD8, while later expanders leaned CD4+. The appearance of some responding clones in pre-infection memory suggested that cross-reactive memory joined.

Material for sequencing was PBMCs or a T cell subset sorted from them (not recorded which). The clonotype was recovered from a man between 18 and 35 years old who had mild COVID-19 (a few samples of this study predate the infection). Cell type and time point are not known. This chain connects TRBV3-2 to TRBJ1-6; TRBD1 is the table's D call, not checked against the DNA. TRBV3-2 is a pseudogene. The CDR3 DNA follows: TGTGCCAGCAGCCATCGCGGGACAGAACGCCACAAAAATTCACCCCTCCACTTT. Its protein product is CASSHRGTERHKNSPLHF.